The T cell receptor beta chain under discussion was sequenced for a study of metastatic and nonmetastatic thyroid tumors. This clone was recorded many times. With MiXCR, TCRdb reprocessed the PCR reads. The data show 80,000 to 85,000 clones, under 15% seen once. Patients were all untreated before their thyroid surgery. CDR1 SGHRS and CDR2 YFSETQ come from the germline V gene. V trimming: 3 bases; J trimming: 9 bases; junction bases outside the gene matches: 11. This CDR3 is built from 15 residues. The clonotype originates from a female donor with papillary thyroid cancer or a benign thyroid nodule (not recorded which). Some clones in this sample may be carry-over from other donors' samples. The chain combines TRBV5-1 with TRBJ2-1; 8 nucleotides line up with TRBD2. The source material was tumor tissue. CDR3 DNA sequence: TGCGCCAGCAGCTCAAGTAGCGGGACGCTCGCTGAGCAGTTCTTC. Translation: CASSSSSGTLAEQFF.